Following are 10 T cell receptor beta chains from one sample sequenced in a study of shared clonotypes between healthy human individuals (dated by TCRdb to 2019 to 2021). The protocol used for the library was the immunoSEQ multiplex PCR assay. As stored in TCRdb, this immuneACCESS dataset retains in-frame rearrangements with V and J assigned. A fraction of the clones does not appear; measured against another copy, unresolved V genes explain less than half of the discrepancy, and the remainder lacks a known reason. Across this sample there are roughly 1,100,000 clones, with roughly 80% seen only once. The ten largest clones represent approximately 1.5% of the sample. Sample: memory CD4+ T cells sorted from blood. Taken with the paper, the label for cell subset or site translates to: CD45RA-negative fraction. Receptors originate from a man between 18 and 35 years old in good health.

The chain uses TRBV5-4 and TRBJ1-4, with 12 bases lining up with TRBD1. Germline values: CDR1 SGHNT, CDR2 YYREEE (reference sequence). Trimming cost V 4 bases and J 8 bases; bases outside gene matches: 6. The CDR3 has 15 residues. CDR3 amino acids: CASSPGQGAREKLFF. The CDR3 nucleotides are TGTGCCAGCAGCCCGGGACAGGGGGCGAGGGAAAAACTGTTTTTT. Supplemented by reference TRBV5-4 and TRBJ1-4, the full variable domain reads ETGVTQSPTHLIKTRGQQVTLRCSSQSGHNTVSWYQQALGQGPQFIFQYYREEENGRGNFPPRFSGLQFPNYSSELNVNALELDDSALYLCASSPGQGAREKLFFGSGTQLSVL.

The rearrangement joins TRBV5-1 to TRBJ2-7; unclear D gene. CDR3 length equals 13 residues. The germline CDR1 and CDR2 sequences are SGHRS and YFSETQ. Trimming stripped 5 bases from V and 2 bases from J, with 11 bases between. CDR3 amino acids: CASSRVAAYEQYF. The DNA for the CDR3 is TGCGCCAGCAGTCGAGTAGCCGCCTACGAGCAGTACTTC.

The chain joins TRBV5-1 to TRBJ2-2; 9 bases agree with TRBD1. Germline loops: CDR1 SGHRS, CDR2 YFSETQ. V lost 4 bases and J lost 0; bases outside the gene matches: 4. The CDR3 is made up of 16 amino acids. In DNA form, the CDR3 reads TGCGCCAGCAGCGGACGACAGGGGGCGAACACCGGGGAGCTGTTTTTT. It encodes CASSGRQGANTGELFF.

On this clone: Other nucleotide sequences in the sample specify the same CDR3. The gene calls are TRBV7-2 and TRBJ1-3, with TRBD1 as a possible D gene (5 bases). This CDR3 has 16 amino acids. The germline gives CDR1 SGHTA, CDR2 FQGNSA. Trimming stripped 3 bases from V and 0 bases from J, with 12 bases between. CDR3 region: CASSFQGPSSGNTIYF. The DNA for the CDR3 is TGTGCCAGCAGCTTTCAGGGCCCCAGCTCTGGAAACACCATATATTTT.

This clone has a single count. The chain couples TRBV2 to TRBJ1-3; D gene uncertain. The V gene's germline CDR1 is SNHLY and CDR2 FYNNEI. The germline V and J ends were trimmed by 4 bases and 4 bases, with 11 bases remaining between them. This CDR3 is built from 14 residues. The CDR3: CASSGQLGGNTIYF. DNA for the CDR3: TGTGCCAGCAGTGGACAACTAGGGGGAAACACCATATATTTT.

The chain uses TRBV7-9 and TRBJ1-2, with TRBD1 as a possible D gene (5 bases). Germline lookup yields CDR1 SEHNR and CDR2 FQNEAQ (reference sequence). The CDR3 is 15 amino acids. Trimming cost V 2 bases and J 4 bases, with 14 bases left between them. CDR3 protein: CASSLRASTAYGYTF. The CDR3 nucleotides read TGTGCCAGCAGCTTAAGGGCCTCGACAGCCTATGGCTACACCTTC.

This chain connects TRBV5-6 to TRBJ1-2; D not certain. With 4 bases removed from V and 8 bases from J, the gap between germline ends came to 18 bases. The CDR3 is 14 residues long. Germline V lookup: CDR1 SGHDT, CDR2 YYEEEE. CDR3 sequence: CASSMPIVSGGYTF. Here the CDR3 DNA reads TGTGCCAGCAGCATGCCAATAGTCTCGGGGGGCTACACCTTC. Filled out from reference TRBV5-6 and TRBJ1-2, the complete variable domain reads DAGVTQSPTHLIKTRGQQVTLRCSPKSGHDTVSWYQQALGQGPQFIFQYYEEEERQRGNFPDRFSGHQFPNYSSELNVNALLLGDSALYLCASSMPIVSGGYTFGSGTRLTVV.

In the case of this clone: Given a much more abundant clone one base away, this may be a read error. This chain links TRBV10-1 with TRBJ2-7; TRBD1 aligns across 7 bases. The length of the CDR3 is 12 residues. Germline V gene lookup returns CDR1 WNHNN and CDR2 SYGVQD (reference sequence). Losses at the gene ends were 4 bases for V and 3 bases for J; bases not matched to a gene: 0. CDR3 DNA: TGCGCCAGCAGTGCAGGGGGCTACGAGCAGTACTTC. It yields the protein CASSAGGYEQYF.

This rearrangement joins TRBV10-3 to TRBJ2-7, with D unclear. Trimming removed 10 bases at V and 7 bases at J, with 14 bases between. The CDR3 totals 11 residues. Germline V gene lookup returns CDR1 ENHRY and CDR2 SYGVKD. The CDR3 DNA follows: TGTGCCACCTCAAGTGGCGCTGAGCAGTACTTC. Encoded protein: CATSSGAEQYF.

This clone was seen only once. This rearrangement joins TRBV6-1 to TRBJ2-7; either TRBD1 or TRBD2 may supply D (7 bases each). The CDR3 is 13 residues long. The germline V gene has CDR1 MNHNS and CDR2 SASEGT. V was clipped by 11 bases and J by 6 bases, with 20 bases between them. CDR3 coding DNA: TGTGCCGGCCGCCAGGGGGGGGCGCGCGAGCAGTACTTC. Its translation: CAGRQGGAREQYF.